The 10 T cell receptor beta chains presented below share a single source sample, sequenced in a study of CD8+CD57+ T cells in acquired aplastic anemia. Profiling that covered TCR beta VDJ and CDR3 relied on genomic DNA as its template. TCRdb fed the reads into MiXCR, producing one record per CDR3 protein. Of hundreds of thousands of distinct CDR3 sequences in the sample, 60% to 80% were seen once. What was sequenced was sorted CD4+, CD8+, or CD8+CD57+ T cells (not recorded which) from PBMCs. These receptors were taken from a human donor in good health, serving as a control.

V gene TRBV7-2 combines with J gene TRBJ2-5, with TRBD1 matching 7 bases. Trimming removed 8 bases from V and 2 bases from J; junction bases left unmatched: 20. From germline, CDR1 is SGHTA and CDR2 FQGNSA. The CDR3 has 18 amino acids. CDR3 DNA: TGTGCCAGCGGCTGGGGACAGACAGATCAGCCCCTGCAAGAGACCCAGTACTTC. Protein sequence: CASGWGQTDQPLQETQYF.

Note on this clonotype: Lacking the conserved final phenylalanine or tryptophan, this CDR3 likely reflects a read error. It is unclear where the CDR3 begins or ends on the DNA, so no DNA is shown, and the CDR3 is as TCRdb lists it. The chain carries TRBV10-3 and TRBJ1-6; TRBD1 reflects the table's D call only, with no check against the DNA. With termini counted, the CDR3 has 14 amino acids. CDR1 is ENHRY, CDR2 SYGVKD, per germline. The CDR3 sequence: CAISKSDRGTPPHL.

The rearrangement links TRBV5-1 to TRBJ1-1; no definite D call. The germline gives CDR1 SGHRS, CDR2 YFSETQ. The CDR3 extends over 13 amino acids. Trimming cost V 4 bases and J 5 bases, with 12 bases left between them. The CDR3 DNA reads TGCGCCAGCAGCAAAGCGGCCGGGACTGAAGCTTTCTTT. Translated, it gives CASSKAAGTEAFF.

The chain combines TRBV5-4 with TRBJ2-7; TRBD2 matches at 7 bases. Germline values: CDR1 SGHNT, CDR2 YYREEE (reference sequence). V was clipped by 7 bases and J by 0 bases; unmatched bases: 10. The CDR3 length is 15 residues. CDR3: CASGDWGGTSYEQYF. CDR3 DNA: TGTGCCAGCGGCGACTGGGGAGGGACCTCCTACGAGCAGTACTTC.

This clonotype was detected a few times. This chain connects TRBV4-2 to TRBJ1-2; TRBD1 matches 10 bases. Germline V CDR1 and CDR2: LGHNA, YNFKEQ. The CDR3 is made up of 22 amino acids. V was pared by 0 bases and J by 1 base, with 20 bases of the junction left unmatched. CDR3 amino acids: CASSQDFTVGTGVHYGNYGYTF. The DNA of the CDR3 is TGTGCCAGCAGCCAAGATTTCACAGTAGGGACAGGGGTGCATTACGGTAACTATGGCTACACCTTC.

V usage is TRBV11-2 and J usage is TRBJ2-7; D gene unclear. This CDR3 is built from 10 residues. V dropped 8 bases and J dropped 4 bases, with 6 bases sitting between them. CDR1 is SGHAT and CDR2 is FQNNGV in the germline V gene. The DNA of the CDR3 is TGTGCCAGCCAGAGTTACGAGCAGTACTTC. Amino acids: CASQSYEQYF.

As for this clonotype: A much larger clone differs by one base, so this may be a read error. The chain joins TRBV5-4 to TRBJ2-2; no clear D gene. CDR3 length: 17 residues. Germline V gene lookup returns CDR1 SGHNT and CDR2 YYREEE (reference sequence). V was cut by 0 bases and J by 3 bases, with 15 bases left in between. The CDR3 sequence is CASSLEPLPRDTGELFF. The DNA of the CDR3 is TGTGCCAGCAGCTTGGAGCCCCTTCCCCGGGACACCGGGGAGCTGTTTTTT.

This clonotype was seen repeatedly, ten times or more. The rearrangement links TRBV5-1 to TRBJ1-1; the D gene is possibly TRBD1 (5 bases). V gave up 4 bases and J gave up 1 base, with 17 bases separating them. This CDR3 has 16 residues. The germline CDR1 and CDR2 sequences are SGHRS and YFSETQ. Here the CDR3 DNA reads TGCGCCAGCAGCCCTTGGGCAGGGCGTGGGAACACTGAAGCTTTCTTT. Its translation: CASSPWAGRGNTEAFF.

The rearrangement uses TRBV7-2 and TRBJ1-3; D not certain. The ends were cut back, 1 base at V and 3 bases at J, with 10 bases in the middle. The CDR3 has 15 amino acids. The V gene's germline CDR1 is SGHTA and CDR2 FQGNSA. The CDR3 bases are TGTGCCAGCAGCTTAGGGACTAGAGGTGGAAACACCATATATTTT. Translation: CASSLGTRGGNTIYF.

With regard to this clonotype: Its ends do not fully match the called genes, so a read error is possible. The chain recombines TRBV7-9 with TRBJ1-2; maybe TRBD1 (5 bases). Germline assignment: CDR1 SEHNR and CDR2 FQNEAQ (reference sequence). CDR3 size: 15 residues. CDR3 protein: CASSLGAGGQYGYTF. CDR3 nucleotide sequence: TGTGCCAGCAGTTTAGGGGCCGGGGGTCAATATGGCTACACCTTC.